This is a list of T cell receptor beta chains from one sample in a study of CD8 T cells in ankylosing spondylitis. TCRdb analysed the 5' RACE reads with MiXCR anew, one entry per CDR3 protein. This sample has more than 650,000 distinct CDR3 sequences, with 12% found just once. The sequenced sample was blood, either unsorted or a sorted T cell fraction (not recorded which). The receptor source for this set is a male donor with ankylosing spondylitis. The CDR3 runs from the conserved cysteine through the conserved F or W.

V	J	CDR3
TRBV10-3	TRBJ2-1	CAISPALAGDIYNEQFF
TRBV7-2	TRBJ1-4	CASSSERGLWEKLFF
TRBV9	TRBJ2-1	CASSPTSGGAVEQFF
TRBV5-1	TRBJ2-1	CASSLVTSGRGEQFF
TRBV20-1	TRBJ2-3	CSAPRGGLDTQYF
TRBV27	TRBJ2-1	CASSLQAGPYNEQFF
TRBV28	TRBJ2-3	CASSWDREVYF
TRBV20-1	TRBJ1-5	CSARDSYSNQPQHF
TRBV5-5	TRBJ1-3	CASSSTLNTIYF
TRBV7-2	TRBJ1-1	CASSPQTGGYTEAFF
TRBV7-2	TRBJ2-1	CASSPQWSPYNEQFF
TRBV5-1	TRBJ2-7	CASSLGAEGEQYF
TRBV5-1	TRBJ1-6	CASSRSGQVRSPLHF
TRBV4-3	TRBJ1-3	CASSQQRTGRNTIYF
TRBV5-1	TRBJ2-7	CASSLVSGGSTYEQYF
TRBV20-1	TRBJ2-7	CSARPPPGSSEQYF
TRBV4-3	TRBJ1-5	CASSQAGEQPQHF
TRBV4-1	TRBJ1-5	CASSPRGGLSNQPQHF
TRBV7-2	TRBJ1-6	CASSLDGYNSPLHF
TRBV29-1	TRBJ1-2	CSAWTGTSYGYTF
TRBV29-1	TRBJ1-1	CSVDMGHTNTEAFF
TRBV4-2	TRBJ2-7	CASSPTFPYEQYF
TRBV4-3	TRBJ2-3	CASSQDQGQVDTQYF
TRBV29-1	TRBJ1-1	CSVTTGRNTEAFF
TRBV29-1	TRBJ2-2	CSVEEVGELGGELFF
TRBV6-5	TRBJ2-7	CASTYSQGSSYEQYF
TRBV4-3	TRBJ2-1	CASSHAIGWEGSYNEQFF
TRBV4-1	TRBJ2-2	CASSQVRSRMNTGELFF
TRBV29-1	TRBJ2-4	CSAGRPAIQYF
TRBV7-2	TRBJ1-5	CASSLAGGAGNQPQHF
TRBV25-1	TRBJ2-5	CASSERTAGETQYF
TRBV20-1	TRBJ2-5	CSAPPRFDEGKETQYF
TRBV20-1	TRBJ2-7	CSAVEGRRTTYEQYF
TRBV20-1	TRBJ1-6	CSARDLGTNSPLHF
TRBV3-1	TRBJ2-7	CASSPPGLAGPPAYEQYF
TRBV5-6	TRBJ2-1	CASSSWTGYNEQFF
TRBV4-3	TRBJ1-6	CASSQDGEPPLHF
TRBV11-2	TRBJ2-1	CASSAPMGASYNEQFF
TRBV7-2	TRBJ1-1	CASSLGRENTEAFF
TRBV5-6	TRBJ2-3	CASSLDRDRGRSTDTQYF
TRBV7-2	TRBJ2-5	CASSKGGGVQETQYF
TRBV7-2	TRBJ2-1	CASSLVARLAGYNEQFF
TRBV20-1	TRBJ1-1	CSARDGGAGRETEAFF
TRBV27	TRBJ2-7	CASSLVGGRVSSYEQYF
TRBV2	TRBJ2-3	CASSVLAGSGGTQYF
TRBV28	TRBJ2-3	CASSLSAGRDTQYF
TRBV29-1	TRBJ2-1	CSVVGTGRHEQFF
TRBV6-2/TRBV6-3	TRBJ2-7	CASSPAQWFARYEQYF
TRBV6-1	TRBJ2-7	CASKGDPSSYEQYF
TRBV7-9	TRBJ2-7	CASSLVSGGAYYEQYF